This is a list of T cell receptor beta chains from one sample in a study of human T cells and chemical hapten exposure. TCRdb re-derived calls from the RACE reads in MiXCR, one entry per CDR3 protein. The data contain 180,000 or so distinct CDR3 sequences, around 25% of them singletons. This sample comprised whole blood, obtained in connection with sensitization to the hapten diphenylcyclopropenone (DPC). The receptors originated from a woman aged 40-49 years with alopecia areata. Some clones in this sample may be carry-over from other donors' samples. Both conserved end residues are trimmed from each CDR3. D genes are given only for firm matches.

>TRBV2|.
ASSEKENGNEQF
>TRBV6-2/TRBV6-3|TRBD2
ASSYSWTSGSMGEQF
>TRBV6-5|.
ASSYSQVTDTQY
>TRBV20-1|TRBD2
SARDPSGRSSYNEQF
>TRBV6-5|.
ASYISYEQY
>TRBV5-1|.
ASSLTLLAYEQY
>TRBV4-1|TRBD1
ASSHIQGSSYEQY
>TRBV5-4|TRBD2
ASSIGLAGGYTGELF
>TRBV5-1|.
ASSLQSETDTQY
>TRBV5-4|TRBD1
ASSFQGAGANVLT
>TRBV7-8|.
ASSLWEETQY
>TRBV4-2|TRBD2
ASSQASSREGRYNEQF
>TRBV28|.
ASIAGGTDTQY
>TRBV29-1|.
SVVPTMGGIQETQY
>TRBV4-3|.
ASSWGATGELF
>TRBV10-3|.
AAASNYEQY
>TRBV4-1|TRBD1
ASSQDAVTDRGQNEQF
>TRBV20-1|.
SAYDPLNTEAF
>TRBV6-5|TRBD1
ASSRTGWLTEAF
>TRBV6-5|.
ASSTIQGYSPLH
>TRBV6-6|.
ASSFLQGGEQY
>TRBV29-1|TRBD2
SVGRLAGLDTQY
>TRBV28|.
ASSFLSSGNQPQH
>TRBV7-2|.
ASSSGGVRRAGYEQY
>TRBV19|.
ASSLRGGLAASETGETQY
>TRBV30|.
AWSVGGGTDTQY
>TRBV7-2|TRBD1
ASSLEGRGRSSYNEQF
>TRBV9|TRBD2
ASSVELAVSGELF
>TRBV6-1|TRBD1
ASSGGQAPNQPQH
>TRBV29-1|.
SVEGQGYTGELF
>TRBV6-6|.
ASSSWTGNTEAF
>TRBV21-1|.
ASSKRSSNQPQH
>TRBV4-3|.
ASSRDLRISNTGELF
>TRBV20-1|TRBD2
SAPGTSGEDTQY
>TRBV5-1|.
ASSGGPAQTDTQY
>TRBV24-1|.
ATSEPRGSNQPQH
>TRBV7-2|.
ASSGRPQGGLPYEQY
>TRBV6-5|TRBD2
ASQTSGGTDTQY
>TRBV29-1|.
SVEQLLVYNEQF
>TRBV28|TRBD1
ASSLIGTANYGYT
>TRBV20-1|TRBD2
SARAGGGSYNEQF
>TRBV3-1|.
ASSQVAGTSNEQF
>TRBV6-5|TRBD1
ASSFGQGTEAF
>TRBV12-3/TRBV12-4|TRBD1
ASSAGTGGTSGDPYNEQF
>TRBV28|.
ASSSNPEGQF
>TRBV7-9|.
ASSLSQAYTGELF